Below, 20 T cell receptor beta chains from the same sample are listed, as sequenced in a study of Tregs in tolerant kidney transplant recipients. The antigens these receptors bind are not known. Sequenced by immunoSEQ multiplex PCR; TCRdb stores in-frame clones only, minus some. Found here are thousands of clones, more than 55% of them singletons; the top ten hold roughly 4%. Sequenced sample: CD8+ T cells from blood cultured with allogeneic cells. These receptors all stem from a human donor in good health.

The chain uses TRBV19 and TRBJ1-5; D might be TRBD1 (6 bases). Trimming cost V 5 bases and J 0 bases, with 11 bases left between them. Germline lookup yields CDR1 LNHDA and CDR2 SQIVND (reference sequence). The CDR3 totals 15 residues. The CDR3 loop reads CASSAGHYSNQPQHF. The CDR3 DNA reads TGTGCCAGTAGTGCGGGACATTATAGCAATCAGCCCCAGCATTTT.

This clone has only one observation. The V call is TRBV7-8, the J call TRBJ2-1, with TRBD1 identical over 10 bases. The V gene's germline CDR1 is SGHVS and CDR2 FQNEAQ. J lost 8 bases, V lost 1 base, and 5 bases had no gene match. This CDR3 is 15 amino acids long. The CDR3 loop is CASSLGRQGAYEQFF. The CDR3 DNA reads TGTGCCAGCAGCTTAGGTCGACAGGGGGCTTATGAGCAGTTCTTC.

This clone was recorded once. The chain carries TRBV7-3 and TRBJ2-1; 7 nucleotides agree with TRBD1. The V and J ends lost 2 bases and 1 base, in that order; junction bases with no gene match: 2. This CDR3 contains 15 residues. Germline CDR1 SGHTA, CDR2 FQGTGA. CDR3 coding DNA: TGTGCCAGCAGCTTAGGGACAGCTTCCTACAATGAGCAGTTCTTC. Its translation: CASSLGTASYNEQFF.

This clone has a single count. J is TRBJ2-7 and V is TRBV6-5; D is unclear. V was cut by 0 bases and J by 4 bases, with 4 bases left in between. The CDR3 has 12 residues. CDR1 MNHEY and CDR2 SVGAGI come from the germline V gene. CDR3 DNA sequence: TGTGCCAGCAGTTACTCGGATTACGAGCAGTACTTC. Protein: CASSYSDYEQYF.

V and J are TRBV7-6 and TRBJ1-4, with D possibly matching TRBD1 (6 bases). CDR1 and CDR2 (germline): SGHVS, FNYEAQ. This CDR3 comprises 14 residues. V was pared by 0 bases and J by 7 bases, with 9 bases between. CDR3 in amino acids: CASSLAGAGEKLFF. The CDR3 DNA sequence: TGTGCCAGCAGCTTAGCGGGGGCCGGTGAAAAACTGTTTTTT.

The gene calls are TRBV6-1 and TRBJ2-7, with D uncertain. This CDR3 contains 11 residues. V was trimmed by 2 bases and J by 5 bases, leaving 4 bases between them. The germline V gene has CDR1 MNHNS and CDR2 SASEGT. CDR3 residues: CASSELNEQYF. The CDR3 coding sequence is TGTGCCAGCAGTGAATTGAACGAGCAGTACTTC.

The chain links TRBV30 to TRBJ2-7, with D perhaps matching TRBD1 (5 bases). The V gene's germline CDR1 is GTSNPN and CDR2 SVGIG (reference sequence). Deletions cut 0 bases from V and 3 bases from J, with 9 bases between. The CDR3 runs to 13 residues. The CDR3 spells CAWSVGAYYEQYF. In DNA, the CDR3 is TGTGCCTGGAGTGTAGGGGCGTACTACGAGCAGTACTTC.

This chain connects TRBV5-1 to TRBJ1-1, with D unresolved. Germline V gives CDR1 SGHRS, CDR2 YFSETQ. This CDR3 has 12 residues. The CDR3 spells CPLLVENTEAFF. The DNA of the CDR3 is TGCCCTCTATTGGTGGAGAACACTGAAGCTTTCTTT.

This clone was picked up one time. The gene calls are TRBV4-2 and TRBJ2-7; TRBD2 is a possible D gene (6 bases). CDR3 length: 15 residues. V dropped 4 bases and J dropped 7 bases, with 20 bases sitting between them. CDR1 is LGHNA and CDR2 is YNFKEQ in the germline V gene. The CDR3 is CASSPSLGLLGEQYF. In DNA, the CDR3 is TGTGCCAGCAGCCCTTCCCTGGGACTCCTTGGGGAGCAGTACTTC.

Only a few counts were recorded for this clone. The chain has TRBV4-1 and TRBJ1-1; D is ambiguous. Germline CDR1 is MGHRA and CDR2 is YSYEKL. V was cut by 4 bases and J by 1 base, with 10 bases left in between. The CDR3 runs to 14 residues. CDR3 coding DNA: TGCGCCAGCAGCCCAATTTGGACGAACACTGAAGCTTTCTTT. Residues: CASSPIWTNTEAFF.

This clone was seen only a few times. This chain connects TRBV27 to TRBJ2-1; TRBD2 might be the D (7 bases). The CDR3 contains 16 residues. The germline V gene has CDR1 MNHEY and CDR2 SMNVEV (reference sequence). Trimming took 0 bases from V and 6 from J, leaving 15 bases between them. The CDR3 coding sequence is TGTGCCAGCAGTTTATCCGTACGGGGGGCCCTCAATGAGCAGTTCTTC. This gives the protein CASSLSVRGALNEQFF.

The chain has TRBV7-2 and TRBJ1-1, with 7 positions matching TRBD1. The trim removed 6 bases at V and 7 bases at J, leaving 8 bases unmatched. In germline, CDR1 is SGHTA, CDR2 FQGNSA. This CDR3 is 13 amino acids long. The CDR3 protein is CASSPQGGGEAFF. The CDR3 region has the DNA TGTGCCAGCAGTCCCCAGGGGGGCGGTGAAGCTTTCTTT.

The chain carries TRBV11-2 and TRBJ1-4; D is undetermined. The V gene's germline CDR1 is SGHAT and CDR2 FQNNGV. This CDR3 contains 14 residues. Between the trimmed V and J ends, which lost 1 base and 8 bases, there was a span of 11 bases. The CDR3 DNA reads TGTGCCAGCAGCTTAGGTCCCACTCGGGAAAAACTGTTTTTT. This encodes CASSLGPTREKLFF.

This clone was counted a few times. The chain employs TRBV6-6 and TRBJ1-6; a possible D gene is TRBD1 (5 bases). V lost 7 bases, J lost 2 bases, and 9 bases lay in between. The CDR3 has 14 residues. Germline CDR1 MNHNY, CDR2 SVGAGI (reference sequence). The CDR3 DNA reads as TGTGCCAGCATGAGACAGCCCTATAATTCACCCCTCCACTTT. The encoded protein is CASMRQPYNSPLHF.

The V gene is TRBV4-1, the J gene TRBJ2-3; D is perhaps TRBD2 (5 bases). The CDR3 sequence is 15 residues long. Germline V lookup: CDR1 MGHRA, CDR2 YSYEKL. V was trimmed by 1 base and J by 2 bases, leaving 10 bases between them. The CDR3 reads CASSQVMDFTDTQYF. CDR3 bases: TGCGCCAGCAGCCAAGTAATGGACTTCACAGATACGCAGTATTTT.

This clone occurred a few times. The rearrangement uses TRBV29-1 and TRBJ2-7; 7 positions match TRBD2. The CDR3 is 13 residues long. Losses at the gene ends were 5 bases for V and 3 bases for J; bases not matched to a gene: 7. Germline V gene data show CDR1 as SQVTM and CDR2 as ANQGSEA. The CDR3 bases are TGCAGCGTTTTGGGAGGGGCCGACTACGAGCAGTACTTC. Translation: CSVLGGADYEQYF.

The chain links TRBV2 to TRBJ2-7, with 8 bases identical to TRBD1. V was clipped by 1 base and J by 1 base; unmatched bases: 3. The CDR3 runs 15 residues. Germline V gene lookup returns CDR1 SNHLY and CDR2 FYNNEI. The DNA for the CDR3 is TGTGCCAGCAGTGAAGGGACAGGGATATCCTACGAGCAGTACTTC. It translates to CASSEGTGISYEQYF.

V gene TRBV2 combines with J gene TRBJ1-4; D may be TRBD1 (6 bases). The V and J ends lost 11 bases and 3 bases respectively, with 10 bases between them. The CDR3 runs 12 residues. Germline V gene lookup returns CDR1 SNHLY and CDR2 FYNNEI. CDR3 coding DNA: TGTGCCCAGGGGAGTCCTAATGAAAAACTGTTTTTT. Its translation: CAQGSPNEKLFF.

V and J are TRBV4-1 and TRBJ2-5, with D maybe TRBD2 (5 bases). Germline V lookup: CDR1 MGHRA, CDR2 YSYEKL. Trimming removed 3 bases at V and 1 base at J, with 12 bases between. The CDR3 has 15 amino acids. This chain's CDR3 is CASSHSPDFQETQYF. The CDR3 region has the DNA TGCGCCAGCAGCCATTCCCCGGACTTCCAAGAGACCCAGTACTTC.

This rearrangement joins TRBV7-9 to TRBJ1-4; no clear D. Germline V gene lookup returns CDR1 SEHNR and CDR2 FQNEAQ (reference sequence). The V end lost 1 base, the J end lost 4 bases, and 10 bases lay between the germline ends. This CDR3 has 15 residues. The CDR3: CASSLDSGFNEKLFF. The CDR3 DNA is TGTGCCAGCAGCTTAGATTCCGGTTTTAATGAAAAACTGTTTTTT.